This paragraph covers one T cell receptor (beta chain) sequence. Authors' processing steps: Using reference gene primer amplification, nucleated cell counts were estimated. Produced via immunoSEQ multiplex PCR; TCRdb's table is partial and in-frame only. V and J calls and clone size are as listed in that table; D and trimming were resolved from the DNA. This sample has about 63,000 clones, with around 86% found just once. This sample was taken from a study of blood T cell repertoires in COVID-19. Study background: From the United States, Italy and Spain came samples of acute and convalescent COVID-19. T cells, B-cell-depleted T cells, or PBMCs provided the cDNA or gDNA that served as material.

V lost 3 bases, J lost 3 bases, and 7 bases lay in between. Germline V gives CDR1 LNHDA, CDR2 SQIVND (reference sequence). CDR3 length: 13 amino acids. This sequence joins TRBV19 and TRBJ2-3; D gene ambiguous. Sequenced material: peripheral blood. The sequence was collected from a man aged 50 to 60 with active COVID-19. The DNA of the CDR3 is TGTGCCAGTAGTATGGCCAGTACAGATACGCAGTATTTT. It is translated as CASSMASTDTQYF.